This T cell receptor beta chain was captured in a study of vaccination effects on CD4 cells after COVID-19. Broader study findings: Marked clonal contraction was seen in infection- and vaccine-induced clones late after vaccination. Healthy vaccinees had only 1 of 255 vaccine-induced clones cross-react with common cold coronaviruses.

This table comes from immunoSEQ multiplex PCR, and its TCRdb copy is limited to in-frame clones, with some not included. Of roughly 65,000 clones listed, 76% are singletons. Viral peptide pools were used in the ViraFEST assay to expand antigen-specific CD4+ T cells, and sequencing came afterward. Subsequent to a culture period of about nine days, CD4+ T cells were isolated. None of the vaccinated had previously contracted SARS-CoV-2, and their nucleocapsid antibodies tested negative. Cultures of roughly 2 million PBMC per well contained roughly 9.4 IU/ml IL-2 plus 10 ug/ml peptides. It was on days 3 and 7 that half the medium was replaced with IL-2 medium. As for this clone: Its specificity is not known.

Trimming removed 8 bases from V and 7 bases from J; junction bases left unmatched: 5. The CDR3 extends over 12 amino acids. The germline CDR1 and CDR2 sequences are MNHNY and SVGAGI (reference sequence). This clonotype originated in a human donor who received a COVID-19 vaccine. V usage is TRBV6-6 and J usage is TRBJ1-2; 9 positions agree with TRBD1. The sequencing here drew on CD4+ T cells from PBMCs cultured with HCoV-NL63 spike peptides, taken before COVID-19 vaccination. CDR3 DNA sequence: TGTGCCAGCGATACAGGGGGCTCTGGCTACACCTTC. This encodes CASDTGGSGYTF.